Below, one T cell receptor beta chain is given with its context. Antigen specificity is unknown. The record originates from a study of T cell repertoires in ileal Crohn's disease. Study summary: About half received postoperative treatment, some 10 with thiopurines and 15 to 20 anti-TNF. Study-level findings and limits: Postoperative endoscopy occurred within one year, median about 7.5 months. Clonal expansions were more frequent in active smokers than non-smokers at surgery.

Data came from immunoSEQ multiplex PCR; TCRdb stores just in-frame clones and leaves some out. Of 1,500 to 2,000 clones in the sample, about 83% were seen once. CDR1 is KGHSH and CDR2 is LQKENI in the germline V gene. CDR3 length: 13 residues. V lost 6 bases and J lost 4; bases outside the gene matches: 4. Time point reported: neoterminal ileum biopsy at postoperative endoscopy, about 6 months after surgery. Included were adult ileal or ileocolonic Crohn's patients indicated for ileocolonic resection. This chain uses TRBV18 with TRBJ1-1, with TRBD1 matching over 8 bases. The sequenced sample was ileal tissue. The sequence was obtained from an adult with Crohn's disease. CDR3 nucleotides: TGTGCCAGCTCGACCGACAGGGGCACTGAAGCTTTCTTT. This translates into CASSTDRGTEAFF.